This T cell receptor (beta chain) was documented in a study of graft-versus-host responses after intestinal transplantation. Study-level information: Those transplanted obtained multivisceral, liver-intestinal, or isolated intestinal grafts. The recipients all started with anti-thymocyte globulin induction and then took tacrolimus and steroids for 3 to 4 years.

CDR1 and CDR2 (germline): SGHRS, YFSETQ. This CDR3 spans 13 amino acids. V dropped 2 bases and J dropped 10 bases, with 13 bases sitting between them. TCRdb's copy holds only in-frame clones and misses some; the assay was immunoSEQ multiplex PCR. The profile shows about 97,000 clones, 80% to 95% of them singletons. The study's findings and limits: Detected in recipient marrow were GvH clones, some of which were first observed in ileum or blood.

With regard to this clone: Its target is not known.

The TCR originated in a human patient who received an intestinal transplant, so some T cells may come from the graft donor. The source material was PBMCs, sampled roughly 450 days after intestinal transplant. The chain links TRBV5-1 to TRBJ2-1; tentative D call: TRBD2 (5 bases). CDR3 in DNA: TGCGCCAGCAGCTTTACTAGGTCTGGAGAGCAGTTCTTC. Translating gives CASSFTRSGEQFF.